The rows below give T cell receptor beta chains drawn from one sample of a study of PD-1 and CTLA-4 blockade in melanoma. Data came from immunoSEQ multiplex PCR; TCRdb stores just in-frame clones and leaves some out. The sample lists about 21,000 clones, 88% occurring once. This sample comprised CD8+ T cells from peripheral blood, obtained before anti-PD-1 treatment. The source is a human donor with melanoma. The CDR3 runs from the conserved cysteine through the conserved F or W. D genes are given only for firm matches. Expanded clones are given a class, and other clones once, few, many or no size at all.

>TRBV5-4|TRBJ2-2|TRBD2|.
TGTGCCAGCAGCGCCGGGACTAGCGACGGGGAGCTATTTTTT
CASSAGTSDGELFF
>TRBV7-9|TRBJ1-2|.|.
TGTGCCAGCAGCTTAGCAGGATTGGGCTACACCTTC
CASSLAGLGYTF
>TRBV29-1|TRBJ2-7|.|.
TGCAGCGTTGAAGCCCCTGACGGGAGTTACGAGCAGTACTTC
CSVEAPDGSYEQYF
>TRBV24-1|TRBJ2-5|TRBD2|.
TGTGCCACCAGCCCTGGCGGGAGGGGAGGAGAGACCCAGTACTTC
CATSPGGRGGETQYF
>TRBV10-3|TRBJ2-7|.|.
TGTGCCATCGCGATAGGGCAGGGAGGTTACGAGCAGTACTTC
CAIAIGQGGYEQYF
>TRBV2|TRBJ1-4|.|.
TGTGCCAGCAGTACCCCAGGGAGGACTAATGAAAAACTGTTTTTT
CASSTPGRTNEKLFF
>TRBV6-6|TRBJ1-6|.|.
TGTGCCAGCAGTTACGACGCAGAAAATTCACCCCTCCACTTT
CASSYDAENSPLHF
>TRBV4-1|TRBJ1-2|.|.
TGCGCCAGCAGCCAAGCTTATTCATTGGGGGACTATGGCTACACCTTC
CASSQAYSLGDYGYTF
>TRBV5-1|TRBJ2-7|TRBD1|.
TGCGCCAGCAGCCAAAACAGGGGTCCCTACGAGCAGTACTTC
CASSQNRGPYEQYF
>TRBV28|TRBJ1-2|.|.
TGTGCCAGCGAAAACCACGGGGCAGAGGTGGTAGGTGGCTACACCTTC
CASENHGAEVVGGYTF
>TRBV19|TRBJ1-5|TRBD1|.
TGTGCCAGTAGTATTAGTCAAGTTTTGGGACAGACTAGCAATCAGCCCCAGCATTTT
CASSISQVLGQTSNQPQHF
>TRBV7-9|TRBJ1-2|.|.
TGTGCCAGCAGCCCGGGGTTGGGCTACACCTTC
CASSPGLGYTF
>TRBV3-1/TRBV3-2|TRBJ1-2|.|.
TGTGCCAGCAGCCAAGAGTCAGGGAAGGATGGCTACACCTTC
CASSQESGKDGYTF
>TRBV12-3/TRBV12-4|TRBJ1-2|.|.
TGTGCCAGCAGTTTTGGTCCGAACTATGGCTACACCTTC
CASSFGPNYGYTF
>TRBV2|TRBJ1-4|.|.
TGTGCCAGCTTGCGGGTAGAGGCTAATGAAAAACTGTTTTTT
CASLRVEANEKLFF
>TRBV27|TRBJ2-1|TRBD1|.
TGTGCCAGCAGTAGGGGACAGGCCTCCTACAATGAGCAGTTCTTC
CASSRGQASYNEQFF
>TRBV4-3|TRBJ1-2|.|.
TGCGCCAGCAGCCAAGAAAGGACGGAGAGTGATGGCTACACCTTC
CASSQERTESDGYTF
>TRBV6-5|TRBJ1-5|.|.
TGTGCCAGCAGTCCGGGACAAATTGCAGGTCAGCCCCAGCATTTT
CASSPGQIAGQPQHF
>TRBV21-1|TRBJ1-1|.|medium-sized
TGTGCCAGCAGCAAATTCCAGGCAGGGGATCTGACTAATGAAGCTTTCTTT
CASSKFQAGDLTNEAFF
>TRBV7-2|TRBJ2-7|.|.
TGTGCCAGCAGCGTCACAGGAGTATACGAGCAGTACTTC
CASSVTGVYEQYF
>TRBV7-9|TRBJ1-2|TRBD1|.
TGTGCCAGCAGCAGTACCGGGACAGGACGTGGCTACACCTTC
CASSSTGTGRGYTF
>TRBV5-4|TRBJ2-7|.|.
TGTGCCAGCAGCTTGTCAATTTCTGGGGAGCAGTACTTC
CASSLSISGEQYF
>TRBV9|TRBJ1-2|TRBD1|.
TGTGCCAGCAGCGGGGACAGCTATGGCTACACCTTC
CASSGDSYGYTF
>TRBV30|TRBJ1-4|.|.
TGTGCCTGGAGTTTGGGGGCGGCTAATGAAAAACTGTTTTTT
CAWSLGAANEKLFF
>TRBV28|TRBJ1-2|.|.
TGTGCCAGCAGTTCCCCTACAGGGACGCATGGCTACACCTTC
CASSSPTGTHGYTF
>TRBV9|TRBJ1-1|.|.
TGTGCCAGCAGCGTAGACTATACTGAAGCTTTCTTT
CASSVDYTEAFF
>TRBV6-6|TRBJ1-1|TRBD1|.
TGTGCCAGCAGTCCTACCGGGACAGGGATTGGGACCATGAACACTGAAGCTTTCTTT
CASSPTGTGIGTMNTEAFF
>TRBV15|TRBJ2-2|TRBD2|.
TGTACGAGTCGGGGGGACACCGGGGAGCTGTTTTTT
CTSRGDTGELFF
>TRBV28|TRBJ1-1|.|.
TGTGCCAGCATGACGAGGGGAGACACTGAAGCTTTCTTT
CASMTRGDTEAFF
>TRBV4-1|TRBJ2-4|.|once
TGCGCCAGCGGAGCCGGGTGGGACATTCAGTACTTC
CASGAGWDIQYF
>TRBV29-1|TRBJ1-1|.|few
TGCAGCGTTGAGGGGTTCGGTGCGGGTGAAGCTTTCTTT
CSVEGFGAGEAFF
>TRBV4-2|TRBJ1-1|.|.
TGTGCCAGCAGCCAAGGAAACATTGAAGCTTTCTTT
CASSQGNIEAFF
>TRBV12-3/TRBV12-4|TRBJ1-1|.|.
TGTGCCAGCAGTCGCGTCTGGAACACTGAAGCTTTCTTT
CASSRVWNTEAFF
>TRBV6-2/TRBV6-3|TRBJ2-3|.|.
TGTGCCAGCAGTTACTTCGGAGGGGTGGGCACAGATACGCAGTATTTT
CASSYFGGVGTDTQYF
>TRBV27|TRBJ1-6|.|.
TGTGCCAGCAGTTTACGGACAGCTAATTCACCCCTCCACTTT
CASSLRTANSPLHF
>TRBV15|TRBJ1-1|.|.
TGTGCCACCGAGGGAGCGACAGAGAACACTGAAGCTTTCTTT
CATEGATENTEAFF
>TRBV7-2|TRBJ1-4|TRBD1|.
TGTGCCAGCAGCGGCGGGACAGGGGGATTTGCAACTAATGAAAAACTGTTTTTT
CASSGGTGGFATNEKLFF
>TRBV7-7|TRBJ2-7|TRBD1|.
TGTGCCAGCAGCTTGGACGGGACAGGGGTCTACGAGCAGTACTTC
CASSLDGTGVYEQYF
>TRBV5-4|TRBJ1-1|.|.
TGTGCCAGCAGCTTGGGGGGGAGCCCTGAAGCTTTCTTT
CASSLGGSPEAFF
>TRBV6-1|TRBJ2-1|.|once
TGTGCCAGCAGTGAAGCCGAGCAGGGAATTGAGCAGTTCTTC
CASSEAEQGIEQFF
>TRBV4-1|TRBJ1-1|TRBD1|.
TGCGCCAGCAGCCAACCACTTCGGACACCAGGGGGTGAAGCTTTCTTT
CASSQPLRTPGGEAFF
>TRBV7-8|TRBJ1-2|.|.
TGTGCCAGCAGCTTAGTAGCGCCAGGGACCCCCTACACCTTC
CASSLVAPGTPYTF
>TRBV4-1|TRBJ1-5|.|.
TGCGCCAGCAGCCAAGAGGGAGGGCATTATCAGCCCCAGCATTTT
CASSQEGGHYQPQHF
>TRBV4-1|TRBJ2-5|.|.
TGCGCCAGCAGCCAAGAGCGGTCCAGGGAGACCCAGTACTTC
CASSQERSRETQYF
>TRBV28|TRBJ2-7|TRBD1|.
TGTGCCAGCAGTCTCGGGACAGGAACCTACGAGCAGTACTTC
CASSLGTGTYEQYF